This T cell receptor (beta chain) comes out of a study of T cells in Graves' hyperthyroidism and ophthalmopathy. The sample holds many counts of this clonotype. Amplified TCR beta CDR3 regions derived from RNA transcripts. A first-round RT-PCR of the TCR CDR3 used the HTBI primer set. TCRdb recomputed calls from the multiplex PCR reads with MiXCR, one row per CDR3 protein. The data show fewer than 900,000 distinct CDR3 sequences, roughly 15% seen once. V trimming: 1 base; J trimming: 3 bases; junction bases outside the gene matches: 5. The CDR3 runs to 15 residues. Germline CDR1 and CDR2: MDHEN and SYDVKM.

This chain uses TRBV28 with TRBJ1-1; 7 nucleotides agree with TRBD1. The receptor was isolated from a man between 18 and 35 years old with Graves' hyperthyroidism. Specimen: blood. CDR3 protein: CASSLSLRGHTEAFF. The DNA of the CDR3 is TGTGCCAGCAGTTTATCGTTGAGGGGGCACACTGAAGCTTTCTTT. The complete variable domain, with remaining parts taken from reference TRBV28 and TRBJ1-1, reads DVKVTQSSRYLVKRTGEKVFLECVQDMDHENMFWYRQDPGLGLRLIYFSYDVKMKEKGDIPEGYSVSREKKERFSLILESASTNQTSMYLCASSLSLRGHTEAFFGQGTRLTVV.